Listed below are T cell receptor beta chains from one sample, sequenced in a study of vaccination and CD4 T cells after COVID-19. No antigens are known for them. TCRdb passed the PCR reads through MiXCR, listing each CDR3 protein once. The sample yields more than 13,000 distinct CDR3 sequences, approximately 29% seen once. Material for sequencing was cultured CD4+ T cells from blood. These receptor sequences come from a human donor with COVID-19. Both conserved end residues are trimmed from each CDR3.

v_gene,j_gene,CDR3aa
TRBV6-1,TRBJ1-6,ASSPIITGQSNSPLH
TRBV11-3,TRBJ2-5,ASSWGPGGTQY
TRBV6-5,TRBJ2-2,ASSYSVPGELF
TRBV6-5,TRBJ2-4,ASSYYGSSGEQY
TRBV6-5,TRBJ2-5,ASSYAASGGQETQY
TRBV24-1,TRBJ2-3,ATSDLQDTQY
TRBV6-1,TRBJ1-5,ASMAAGFLKGQPQH
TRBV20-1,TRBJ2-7,SASLGQASYEQY
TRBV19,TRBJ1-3,ASSTPRGGAFISSGNTIY
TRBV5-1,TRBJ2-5,ASRLAGTEETQY
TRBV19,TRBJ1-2,ASSNGYGIGHDYGYT
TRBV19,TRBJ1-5,ASTTGQGANQPQH
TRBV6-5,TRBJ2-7,ASSYSRAPYEQY
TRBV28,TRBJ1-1,ASIPSRPDTEAF
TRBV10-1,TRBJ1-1,ASTDSSNTEAF
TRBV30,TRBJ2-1,AWAGSGGYNEQF
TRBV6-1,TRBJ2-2,ASSGDRTTGELF
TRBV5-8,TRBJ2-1,ASSLVGALAVKQF
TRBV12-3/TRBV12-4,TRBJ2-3,ASSLGGATDTQY
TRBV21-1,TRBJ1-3,ASSNGLGHPGNTIY
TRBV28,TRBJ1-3,ASRSGNSGNTIY
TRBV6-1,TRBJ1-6,ASSETGDGGSPLH
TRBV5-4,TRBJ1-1,ASSLPQQGLNTEAF
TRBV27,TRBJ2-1,ASSLSGRSSYNEQF
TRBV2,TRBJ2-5,ASGTSAVGIQETQY
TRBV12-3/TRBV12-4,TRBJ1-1,ASSLGRQGVGTEAF
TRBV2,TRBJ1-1,ASSERGFSNTEAF
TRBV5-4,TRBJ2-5,ASSGGGLAGQETQY
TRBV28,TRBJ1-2,ASSLNRGGYGYT
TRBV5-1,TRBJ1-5,ASSPGQSNQPQH
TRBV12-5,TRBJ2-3,ASGVYITSTDTQY
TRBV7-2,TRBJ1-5,ASSLGGGTPQH
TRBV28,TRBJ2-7,ASRQTAYEQY
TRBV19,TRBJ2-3,ASSRATMDTQY
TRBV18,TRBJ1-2,ASSPPGGGRGYT
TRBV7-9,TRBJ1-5,ASSAGQGSNQPQH
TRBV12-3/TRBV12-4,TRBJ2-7,ASSLKIGGSYEQY
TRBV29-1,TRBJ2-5,SVRDNQETQY
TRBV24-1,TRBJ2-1,ATSDQTGLGEQF
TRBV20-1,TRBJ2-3,SARGPTSGGTDTQY
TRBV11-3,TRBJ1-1,ASSLYGDTEAF
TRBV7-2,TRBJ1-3,ASSLAGAGNTIY
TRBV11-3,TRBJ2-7,ASSFSKGLAGGVYEQY
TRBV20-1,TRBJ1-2,SARLGGSNYGYT
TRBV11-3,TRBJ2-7,ASSLTTYAEY
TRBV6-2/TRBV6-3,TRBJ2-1,ASSPVLPRGTYNEQF
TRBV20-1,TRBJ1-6,SAAGLQEAIYNSPLH
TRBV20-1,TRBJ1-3,SVADRGPGNTIY
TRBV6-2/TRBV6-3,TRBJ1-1,ASSPQGASGSTEAF
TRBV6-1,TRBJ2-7,ASSRPGPYEQY
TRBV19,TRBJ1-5,ASHTTDYSNQPQH
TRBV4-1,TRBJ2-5,ASSPTGTGTETQY
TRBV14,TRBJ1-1,ASSQRRNTEAF
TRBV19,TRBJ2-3,ASRRTGDTDTQY
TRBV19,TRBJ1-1,ASSIESGKTEAF